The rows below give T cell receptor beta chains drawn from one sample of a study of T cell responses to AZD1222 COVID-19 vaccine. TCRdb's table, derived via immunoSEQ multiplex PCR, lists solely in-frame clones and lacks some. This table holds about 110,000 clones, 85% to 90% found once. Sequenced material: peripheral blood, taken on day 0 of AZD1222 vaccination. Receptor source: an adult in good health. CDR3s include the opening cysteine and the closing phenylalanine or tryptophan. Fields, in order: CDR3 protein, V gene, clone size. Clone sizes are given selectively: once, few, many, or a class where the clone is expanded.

cdr3_aa: CASSTGAPSNEQFF; v_call: TRBV5-1; clone_size: -
cdr3_aa: CASSLLAGGFTGELFF; v_call: TRBV7-2; clone_size: -
cdr3_aa: CASSTGTDPDTQYF; v_call: TRBV7-3; clone_size: -
cdr3_aa: CASSLVATDTQYF; v_call: TRBV27; clone_size: -
cdr3_aa: CATSRTGTMSEQYF; v_call: TRBV15; clone_size: -
cdr3_aa: CASSKGQPLNTGELFF; v_call: TRBV27; clone_size: -
cdr3_aa: CASSLGSTGGVETQYF; v_call: TRBV7-9; clone_size: -
cdr3_aa: CATSRDGATNEKLFF; v_call: TRBV15; clone_size: -
cdr3_aa: CASSSPGVPYEQYF; v_call: TRBV28; clone_size: -
cdr3_aa: CASSQGQGGSGAFF; v_call: TRBV9; clone_size: -
cdr3_aa: CASSSRQEIDETQYF; v_call: TRBV5-1; clone_size: -
cdr3_aa: CASSLEPFNTEAFF; v_call: TRBV5-1; clone_size: -
cdr3_aa: CASSQVQGGYTF; v_call: TRBV3-1/TRBV3-2; clone_size: -
cdr3_aa: CASSRTALAKNIQYF; v_call: TRBV7-9; clone_size: -
cdr3_aa: CASSRPPNYGYTF; v_call: TRBV18; clone_size: -
cdr3_aa: CASSVSGRTYGYTF; v_call: TRBV9; clone_size: -
cdr3_aa: CASRRTRGDSSTDTQYF; v_call: TRBV21-1; clone_size: -
cdr3_aa: CASSVKGLADTQYF; v_call: TRBV9; clone_size: -
cdr3_aa: CASKLEGGLSYNEQFF; v_call: TRBV4-2; clone_size: -
cdr3_aa: CASSRDSGNSPLHF; v_call: TRBV11-1; clone_size: -
cdr3_aa: CASSPTASYGYTF; v_call: TRBV6-5; clone_size: -
cdr3_aa: CASSLKRPPEAFF; v_call: TRBV7-7; clone_size: -
cdr3_aa: CASSYDRERSEAFF; v_call: TRBV6-5; clone_size: -
cdr3_aa: CASSTRKGTGMNTEAFF; v_call: TRBV13; clone_size: -
cdr3_aa: CATSRGVGGSTYEQYF; v_call: TRBV15; clone_size: -
cdr3_aa: CASSNTLENQPQHF; v_call: TRBV19; clone_size: once
cdr3_aa: CASSVHPSTDTQYF; v_call: TRBV9; clone_size: -
cdr3_aa: CASSTGTLGDTQYF; v_call: TRBV9; clone_size: -
cdr3_aa: CASSVSGSNQPQHF; v_call: TRBV7-9; clone_size: -
cdr3_aa: CASSPGTHGGQYF; v_call: TRBV12-3/TRBV12-4; clone_size: -
cdr3_aa: CASSLVAQSSTEAFF; v_call: TRBV7-2; clone_size: -
cdr3_aa: CASSPTTGAHTEAFF; v_call: TRBV28; clone_size: -